Only a few counts were recorded for the clone carrying this TCR beta chain. Its specificity is unknown. Germline V gene sequence: CDR1 DFQATT, CDR2 SNEGSKA (reference sequence). There are 11 residues in the CDR3. V lost 4 bases and J 8 bases, leaving 9 bases between the germline ends. This record comes from a study of response to subunit inactivated influenza vaccine. Findings and limits, study-wide: The authors offered the suggestion that each seasonal influenza vaccination recruits few new T cells.

TCRdb fed the RT-PCR reads into MiXCR, producing one record per CDR3 protein. The table has approximately 700,000 distinct CDR3 sequences, approximately 14% seen once. Sequencing was performed on PBMCs from blood, taken 11 to 12 days after vaccination. The chain uses TRBV20-1 and TRBJ2-1, with unresolved D. This receptor was identified in a man aged 45-65 years who received an inactivated influenza vaccine. The CDR3 DNA reads TGCAGTGCTATTCGTGCATATGAGCAGTTCTTC. It encodes CSAIRAYEQFF.